Listed here are 24 T cell receptor beta chains from one sample, sequenced in a study of shared clonotypes between healthy human individuals. TCRdb keeps only in-frame clones here, not all; method: immunoSEQ multiplex PCR. The sample has over 850,000 clones, 75% to 85% seen once. Sequenced input: memory CD4+ T cells from PBMCs. The sample's subset: CD45RA-negative fraction. These receptors all stem from a man younger than 35 in good health. Some clones in this sample may be carry-over from other donors' samples.

This clone was recorded many times. The rearrangement joins TRBV5-4 to TRBJ1-3; D is uncertain. The germline V gene encodes CDR1 SGHNT and CDR2 YYREEE (reference sequence). V was pared by 0 bases and J by 1 base, with 8 bases between. There are 15 residues in the CDR3. The CDR3 DNA is TGTGCCAGCAGCTTGGGGCCGGCGTCTGGAAACACCATATATTTT. Translated: CASSLGPASGNTIYF.

This chain joins TRBV5-4 and TRBJ2-3; a possible D gene is TRBD2 (6 bases). The CDR3 length is 16 residues. Trimming took off 3 bases at V and 2 bases at J, with 16 bases between the two ends. Per germline, CDR1 SGHNT and CDR2 YYREEE (reference sequence). In DNA form, the CDR3 reads TGTGCCAGCAGCTCCCCCCCGGGACTCCCCACAGATACGCAGTATTTT. Protein product: CASSSPPGLPTDTQYF.

The V gene is TRBV19, the J gene TRBJ2-7, with TRBD2 identical over 13 bases. This CDR3 comprises 19 residues. CDR1 is LNHDA, CDR2 SQIVND, per germline (reference sequence). Trimming at V came to 10 bases and at J to 4 bases, leaving 22 bases not matched to a gene. CDR3 in DNA: TGTGCCATTTGTCGGGTCCAACCAGGACTAGCGGGAGTAGTATACGAGCAGTACTTC. Translating it yields CAICRVQPGLAGVVYEQYF. The whole variable domain, remainder taken from reference TRBV19 and TRBJ2-7, is DGGITQSPKYLFRKEGQNVTLSCEQNLNHDAMYWYRQDPGQGLRLIYYSQIVNDFQKGDIAEGYSVSREKKESFPLTVTSAQKNPTAFYLCAICRVQPGLAGVVYEQYFGPGTRLTVT.

V is TRBV19 and J is TRBJ1-2; TRBD1 matches at 10 bases. This CDR3 has 14 amino acids. Per the germline V gene, CDR1 is LNHDA and CDR2 is SQIVND (reference sequence). The ends lost 3 bases at V and 3 bases at J; junction bases unmatched: 1. The CDR3 region is CASSMGQGHYGYTF. CDR3 nucleotide sequence: TGTGCCAGTAGTATGGGACAGGGGCACTATGGCTACACCTTC.

This rearrangement joins TRBV2 to TRBJ1-2; D might be TRBD1 (5 bases). The germline V gene has CDR1 SNHLY and CDR2 FYNNEI. Trimming pared 4 bases from V and 6 bases from J, leaving 18 bases between. The CDR3 contains 15 residues. The CDR3 reads CASSGQNQGWDGYTF. CDR3 DNA: TGTGCCAGCAGTGGGCAGAATCAGGGTTGGGATGGCTACACCTTC.

The chain joins TRBV19 to TRBJ1-2, with D maybe TRBD1 (6 bases). The CDR3 consists of 16 residues. The V gene's germline CDR1 is LNHDA and CDR2 SQIVND (reference sequence). V was shortened by 0 bases and J by 13 bases, with 24 bases between the two germline ends. The CDR3 bases are TGTGCCAGTAGTATAGATCGCTGGAACGTCGGGGGCTGGCCCACCTTC. Protein sequence: CASSIDRWNVGGWPTF.

This chain connects TRBV7-9 to TRBJ2-7; D assignment may be TRBD1 or TRBD2 (7 bases each). Trimming took 1 base from V and 2 from J, leaving 15 bases between them. The V gene's germline CDR1 is SEHNR and CDR2 FQNEAQ (reference sequence). The CDR3 loop spans 16 amino acids. CDR3 DNA sequence: TGTGCCAGCAGCTTAGTGGAGGCAGGGGGGGCCTACGAGCAGTACTTC. This encodes CASSLVEAGGAYEQYF.

CDR3 region: CASSPGQGAKNTGELFF. The CDR3, as DNA: TGCGCCAGCAGCCCGGGACAGGGGGCAAAGAACACCGGGGAGCTGTTTTTT. This chain uses TRBV4-1 with TRBJ2-2, with TRBD1 identical over 12 bases. With V trimmed by 4 bases and J by 1 base, 4 bases remained unmatched. This CDR3 has 17 residues. Germline values: CDR1 MGHRA, CDR2 YSYEKL.

The genes are TRBV29-1 and TRBJ2-2, with TRBD1 matching 9 bases. The V segment lost 7 bases and the J segment 5 bases; nucleotides outside the gene matches: 5. The CDR3 extends over 13 amino acids. Germline V gives CDR1 SQVTM, CDR2 ANQGSEA. CDR3 in amino acids: CSARTGATGELFF. The CDR3 nucleotides read TGCAGCGCAAGGACAGGGGCTACCGGGGAGCTGTTTTTT.

A remark on this clone: Within the sample, other DNA sequences also encode this same CDR3. The chain recombines TRBV2 with TRBJ2-1; 8 bases align to TRBD1. Germline trimming cut 5 bases from V and 0 bases from J; bases unmatched to any gene: 3. This CDR3 region has 15 residues. Germline V gene sequence: CDR1 SNHLY, CDR2 FYNNEI. CDR3 residues: CASSQGQGSYNEQFF. DNA for the CDR3: TGTGCCAGCAGTCAAGGACAGGGCTCCTACAATGAGCAGTTCTTC. The whole variable domain, remainder taken from reference TRBV2 and TRBJ2-1, is EPEVTQTPSHQVTQMGQEVILRCVPISNHLYFYWYRQILGQKVEFLVSFYNNEISEKSEIFDDQFSVERPDGSNFTLKIRSTKLEDSAMYFCASSQGQGSYNEQFFGPGTRLTVL.

The chain employs TRBV5-1 and TRBJ2-2; TRBD2 is a possible D gene (5 bases). Between the trimmed V and J ends, which lost 0 bases and 8 bases, there was a span of 11 bases. CDR1 and CDR2 (germline): SGHRS, YFSETQ. The CDR3 totals 14 residues. The CDR3 region is CASSLAVGMGELFF. For the CDR3, the DNA is TGCGCCAGCAGCTTGGCTGTCGGGATGGGGGAGCTGTTTTTT.

The rearrangement uses TRBV5-6 and TRBJ1-2; D not resolved. The CDR3 runs 15 residues. Trimming pared 0 bases from V and 4 bases from J, leaving 13 bases between. CDR1 SGHDT and CDR2 YYEEEE come from the germline V gene. The CDR3 loop is CASSLVPGGIYGYTF. CDR3 coding DNA: TGTGCCAGCAGCTTGGTCCCAGGAGGAATCTATGGCTACACCTTC.

The gene calls are TRBV7-8 and TRBJ1-2; 9 positions agree with TRBD1. Per germline, CDR1 SGHVS and CDR2 FQNEAQ. With 4 bases clipped from V and 2 bases from J, the junction kept 2 bases outside the gene matches. CDR3 length: 14 residues. CDR3 protein: CASSSGTGNYGYTF. In DNA, the CDR3 is TGTGCCAGCAGCTCCGGGACAGGGAACTATGGCTACACCTTC.

V gene TRBV27 combines with J gene TRBJ2-2, with unresolved D. Trimming shortened V by 5 bases and J by 9 bases, and 10 bases separated the two germline ends. CDR3 size: 12 residues. CDR1 is MNHEY and CDR2 is SMNVEV in the germline V gene (reference sequence). The CDR3 DNA reads TGTGCCAGCAGTAGGCTGAGAAGGGAGCTGTTTTTT. It codes for CASSRLRRELFF.

The chain is built from TRBV6-5 and TRBJ2-3; 9 bases line up with TRBD1. Germline V gene sequence: CDR1 MNHEY, CDR2 SVGAGI. V dropped 0 bases and J dropped 0; count of bases not matched to a gene: 1. The CDR3 totals 16 residues. CDR3 in DNA: TGTGCCAGCAGTTACTCGGACAGGGGAAGCACAGATACGCAGTATTTT. The encoded protein is CASSYSDRGSTDTQYF.

This chain links TRBV19 with TRBJ2-7, with a possible D match to TRBD1 (5 bases). The CDR3 contains 14 residues. V was pared by 10 bases and J by 1 base, with 17 bases between. Germline assignment: CDR1 LNHDA and CDR2 SQIVND (reference sequence). This chain's CDR3 is CATSRVDSSYEQYF. The CDR3 region has the DNA TGTGCCACCTCACGTGTTGACAGTTCCTACGAGCAGTACTTC.

The V gene is TRBV6-1, the J gene TRBJ1-5, with D possibly matching TRBD1 (5 bases). The CDR3 totals 15 residues. V was shortened by 7 bases and J by 2 bases, with 15 bases between the two germline ends. Germline lookup yields CDR1 MNHNS and CDR2 SASEGT. The CDR3 nucleotides are TGTGCCAGCACCGAGAGAGGGGTTGGCAATCAGCCCCAGCATTTT. As protein: CASTERGVGNQPQHF.

The chain joins TRBV4-3 to TRBJ2-1; 8 bases align to TRBD2. This CDR3 spans 14 amino acids. Germline assignment: CDR1 LGHNA and CDR2 YSLEER. V shed 0 bases, J shed 10 bases, and the junction held 5 bases outside the gene matches. Here the CDR3 reads CASSQESGSREQFF. The CDR3 nucleotides read TGCGCCAGCAGCCAAGAAAGCGGGAGTCGGGAGCAGTTCTTC.

The rearrangement joins TRBV10-1 to TRBJ2-7, with a tentative D call TRBD1 (7 bases). CDR1 and CDR2 (germline): WNHNN, SYGVQD (reference sequence). This CDR3 region has 17 residues. V dropped 5 bases and J dropped 1 base, with 21 bases sitting between them. The CDR3 loop is CASSPSGTAGGSYEQYF. CDR3 sequence (DNA): TGCGCCAGCAGTCCTTCCGGGACAGCAGGGGGGTCCTACGAGCAGTACTTC.

J is TRBJ2-3 and V is TRBV4-2; D is perhaps TRBD2 (6 bases). The CDR3 is 16 amino acids. In germline, CDR1 is LGHNA, CDR2 YNFKEQ. Trimming took off 4 bases at V and 2 bases at J, with 16 bases between the two ends. The CDR3 reads CASSPNPGTFTDTQYF. DNA of the CDR3: TGTGCCAGCAGCCCCAACCCCGGGACTTTCACAGATACGCAGTATTTT.

V gene TRBV27 combines with J gene TRBJ2-4; 10 bases align to TRBD1. V gave up 5 bases and J gave up 1 base; unmatched junction bases: 5. The CDR3 is 16 residues long. In germline, CDR1 is MNHEY, CDR2 SMNVEV (reference sequence). The CDR3: CASSQDRGTAKNIQYF. The CDR3 coding sequence is TGTGCCAGCAGTCAGGACAGGGGGACGGCCAAAAACATTCAGTACTTC.

The chain joins TRBV5-1 to TRBJ2-1; 11 nucleotides match TRBD2. CDR3 size: 16 residues. The J segment lost 7 bases and the V segment lost 0 bases, leaving 6 bases of the junction unmatched. CDR1 SGHRS and CDR2 YFSETQ come from the germline V gene. CDR3 sequence reads: CASSLELAGGRNEQFF. CDR3 DNA: TGCGCCAGCAGCTTGGAGTTAGCGGGAGGGCGGAATGAGCAGTTCTTC.

This sequence joins TRBV28 and TRBJ1-2; D might be TRBD1 (6 bases). This CDR3 contains 14 residues. The ends were cut back, 10 bases at V and 5 bases at J, with 20 bases in the middle. In germline, CDR1 is MDHEN, CDR2 SYDVKM. CDR3 residues: CATKNRQALYGYTF. The CDR3 DNA sequence: TGTGCCACCAAAAACCGACAGGCACTTTATGGCTACACCTTC.

The chain combines TRBV19 with TRBJ2-3, with 10 nucleotides matching TRBD1. The CDR3 runs to 15 residues. Losses at the gene ends were 8 bases for V and 1 base for J; bases not matched to a gene: 6. The V gene's germline CDR1 is LNHDA and CDR2 SQIVND (reference sequence). The CDR3 spells CASGTGTGGTDTQYF. As DNA, the CDR3 is TGTGCCAGTGGCACCGGGACAGGGGGCACAGATACGCAGTATTTT.